The rows below give T cell receptor beta chains drawn from one sample of a study of PD-L1 blockade in urothelial cancer. Clones were read by immunoSEQ multiplex PCR, and TCRdb kept only the in-frame ones, dropping some. The sample consists of tens of thousands of clones, about 80% of them appearing once. The input for sequencing was PBMCs, taken around atezolizumab (anti-PD-L1) treatment. The receptor source for this set is a man in his 70s with urothelial cancer. Both conserved end residues are part of each CDR3. D genes are given only for firm matches. Only part of the rows carry a size: once, few, many, or a class if the clone is expanded.

D	V	size	J	DNA	CDR3
TRBD1	TRBV28	-	TRBJ1-2	TGTGCCAGCAGTACCAGCGCGACAGGGGGTGGCTACACCTTC	CASSTSATGGGYTF
TRBD1	TRBV28	-	TRBJ1-3	TGTGCCAGCAGCACCAGTTCGGGACAGGGGCTTGGAAACACCATATATTTT	CASSTSSGQGLGNTIYF
TRBD2	TRBV27	-	TRBJ2-7	TGTGCCAGCAGTCCTCGGACTAGCGGGAAAAACGAGCAGTACTTC	CASSPRTSGKNEQYF
TRBD1	TRBV20-1	-	TRBJ2-7	TGCAGTGCTAGGACAGGGGCCGAGCAGTACTTC	CSARTGAEQYF
-	TRBV4-3	-	TRBJ2-1	TGCGCCAGCAGCCCCGGGACTGGCTTTAATGAGCAGTTCTTC	CASSPGTGFNEQFF
TRBD1	TRBV5-1	-	TRBJ1-1	TGCGCCAGCAGCTTGGGTCTAGGACAGGGGAACACTGAAGCTTTCTTT	CASSLGLGQGNTEAFF
TRBD1	TRBV15	-	TRBJ2-5	TGTGCCACCAGCAGAACGACAGGGGGGGAGACCCAGTACTTC	CATSRTTGGETQYF
-	TRBV7-2	-	TRBJ1-6	TGTGCCAGCAGCTTAGCAACCACTCGGTCTAATTCACCCCTCCACTTT	CASSLATTRSNSPLHF
TRBD1	TRBV6-1	few	TRBJ2-7	TGTGCCAGCAGTGTTGGGACAGGGGTGGCCGAGCAGTACTTC	CASSVGTGVAEQYF
TRBD2	TRBV30	-	TRBJ2-3	TGTGCCTGGACTAGCGGGAGGATGACAGATACGCAGTATTTT	CAWTSGRMTDTQYF
TRBD2	TRBV7-7	few	TRBJ2-1	TGTGCCAGCAGCTCGACTAGCGGGGGCGGTTACAATGAGCAGTTCTTC	CASSSTSGGGYNEQFF
-	TRBV6-4	-	TRBJ1-1	TGTGCCAGCAGGGGCGACGGAAACACTGAAGCTTTCTTT	CASRGDGNTEAFF
-	TRBV7-3	-	TRBJ2-5	TGTGCCAGCAGCTTAGGGGCAGAACGCCAAGAGACCCAGTACTTC	CASSLGAERQETQYF
TRBD1	TRBV28	-	TRBJ2-2	TGTGCCAGCAGTCGGGACAGGGTGAACTACGGGGAGCTGTTTTTT	CASSRDRVNYGELFF
TRBD1	TRBV5-1	-	TRBJ1-1	TGCGCCAGCAGCCAGCTACAGGGGGCCCTGAACACTGAAGCTTTCTTT	CASSQLQGALNTEAFF
-	TRBV27	-	TRBJ2-7	TGTGCCAGCAGATACTCCGAAAACAGGGCTTACGAGCAGTACTTC	CASRYSENRAYEQYF